The rows below give T cell receptor beta chains drawn from one sample of a study of blood T cell repertoires in COVID-19. TCRdb's copy holds only in-frame clones and misses some; the assay was immunoSEQ multiplex PCR. The repertoire holds 30,000 to 35,000 clones, 80% to 90% seen once, with over 3.5% in the top ten. Specimen: peripheral blood. The source of these receptors is a man between 45 and 60 years old with acute or convalescent COVID-19. Both conserved end residues are part of each CDR3. A D gene is named only where the DNA matches it firmly. Size is omitted from some rows. Given values are once, few, many or a class for expanded clones.

cdr3_aa cdr3_nt d_call v_call clone_size j_call
CASSLSRDRGRHGNQPQHF TGTGCCAGTAGTCTGAGCCGGGACAGGGGCCGACATGGCAATCAGCCCCAGCATTTT TRBD1 TRBV19 - TRBJ1-5
CSVDAGYGTEAFF TGCAGCGTTGACGCGGGCTACGGCACTGAAGCTTTCTTT - TRBV29-1 - TRBJ1-1
CASSLAEAEQYF TGTGCCAGCAGCTTGGCCGAGGCCGAGCAGTACTTC - TRBV5-5 - TRBJ2-7
CASRLSVATNEKLFF TGTGCCAGCAGGCTTAGCGTGGCAACTAATGAAAAACTGTTTTTT - TRBV13 few TRBJ1-4
CASSLEDTMGLQGSPLHF TGCGCCAGCAGCTTGGAGGACACAATGGGTCTACAGGGTTCACCCCTCCACTTT - TRBV5-1 - TRBJ1-6
CASSLPGTSSETQYF TGTGCCAGCAGTCTCCCCGGGACTAGTAGCGAGACCCAGTACTTC TRBD2 TRBV6-2/TRBV6-3 - TRBJ2-5
CASSPSGSNGEQYF TGTGCCAGCAGTCCCAGCGGGAGTAACGGCGAGCAGTACTTC TRBD2 TRBV28 - TRBJ2-7
CSAPSDNEQFF TGCAGTGCTCCGAGCGACAATGAGCAGTTCTTC - TRBV20-1 - TRBJ2-1
CASSPTGGGNQPQHF TGCGCCAGCAGCCCGACAGGGGGGGGCAATCAGCCCCAGCATTTT TRBD1 TRBV5-1 - TRBJ1-5
CASSPQGSYGYTF TGCGCCAGCAGCCCACAGGGGAGCTATGGCTACACCTTC TRBD1 TRBV4-1 - TRBJ1-2
CASTDSFSYSNQPQHF TGTGCCAGTACCGACAGTTTCTCCTATAGCAATCAGCCCCAGCATTTT - TRBV19 once TRBJ1-5
CASSLGTGGTEAFF TGCGCCAGCAGCTTGGGGACAGGGGGGACTGAAGCTTTCTTT TRBD1 TRBV5-1 - TRBJ1-1
CASPGTRQSDRAQHF TGTGCCAGCCCCGGAACGCGACAGTCGGATAGGGCCCAGCATTTT - TRBV9 few TRBJ1-5
CASSLRWGGNTEAFF TGTGCCAGCAGCTTAAGGTGGGGGGGGAACACTGAAGCTTTCTTT - TRBV7-2 - TRBJ1-1
CATSRSTGDYGYTF TGTGCCACCAGCAGATCGACAGGGGACTATGGCTACACCTTC TRBD1 TRBV15 once TRBJ1-2
CASSLGGLSTEAFF TGTGCCAGCAGCTTAGGGGGGCTGAGCACTGAAGCTTTCTTT - TRBV7-9 - TRBJ1-1
CASSDPSAPGTDTQYF TGTGCCAGCAGTGACCCTAGCGCTCCTGGCACAGATACGCAGTATTTT - TRBV25-1 - TRBJ2-3
CASSHGRTGANVLTF TGTGCCAGCAGCCATGGCAGGACTGGGGCCAACGTCCTGACTTTC - TRBV7-3 - TRBJ2-6
CASSWGQDQPQHF TGTGCCAGCAGTTGGGGACAAGACCAGCCCCAGCATTTT - TRBV28 once TRBJ1-5
CSVGTGATNEKLFF TGCAGCGTAGGAACAGGAGCAACTAATGAAAAACTGTTTTTT - TRBV29-1 - TRBJ1-4
CASSFGTGGFYGYTF TGTGCCAGCAGCTTTGGGACAGGGGGCTTCTATGGCTACACCTTC TRBD1 TRBV13 - TRBJ1-2
CAWSPGLAGGPRLGETQYF TGTGCCTGGAGCCCCGGACTAGCGGGGGGGCCGAGGCTCGGAGAGACCCAGTACTTC TRBD2 TRBV30 - TRBJ2-5
CASSQEFRATGESAEAFF TGCGCCAGCAGCCAAGAGTTTAGGGCGACAGGGGAAAGCGCTGAAGCTTTCTTT TRBD1 TRBV4-1 - TRBJ1-1
CASSSDMGEAFF TGTGCCAGCAGCTCCGACATGGGTGAAGCTTTCTTT - TRBV7-3 - TRBJ1-1
CASKVDRDSNQPQHF TGTGCCAGCAAGGTAGACAGGGATAGCAATCAGCCCCAGCATTTT TRBD1 TRBV6-5 - TRBJ1-5
CASTDLAGVTNEQFF TGCGCCAGCACCGATCTAGCGGGAGTCACGAATGAGCAGTTCTTC TRBD2 TRBV5-1 - TRBJ2-1
CASSLAVSFAGSSYEQYF TGTGCCAGCAGCTTGGCAGTGTCGTTTGCGGGGAGCTCCTACGAGCAGTACTTC - TRBV5-6 - TRBJ2-7
CATSDSNRYEQFF TGTGCCACCAGTGACTCAAACAGGTATGAGCAGTTCTTC - TRBV24-1 few TRBJ2-1
CASSGRDMFGNQPQHF TGTGCCAGCAGCGGCCGGGACATGTTTGGCAATCAGCCCCAGCATTTT - TRBV21-1 once TRBJ1-5
CASSYGTSGGDEQYF TGTGCCAGCAGTTACGGGACTAGCGGGGGGGACGAGCAGTACTTC TRBD2 TRBV6-2/TRBV6-3 - TRBJ2-7
CASSPPGGNYGYTF TGTGCCAGCAGCCCCCCAGGGGGCAACTATGGCTACACCTTC TRBD1 TRBV5-6 once TRBJ1-2
CASSPRQGALTNTEAFF TGTGCCAGCTCTCCTAGACAGGGGGCCCTTACGAACACTGAAGCTTTCTTT TRBD1 TRBV18 - TRBJ1-1
CASSFLSGANVLTF TGCGCCAGCAGCTTTCTCTCTGGGGCCAACGTCCTGACTTTC - TRBV5-1 - TRBJ2-6
CASKADWAKNIQYF TGCGCCAGCAAGGCAGACTGGGCCAAAAACATTCAGTACTTC - TRBV23-1 - TRBJ2-4
CAWSLAGMRTEAFF TGTGCCTGGAGTCTCGCGGGGATGAGAACTGAAGCTTTCTTT - TRBV30 - TRBJ1-1
CASSQDSSGANVLTF TGCGCCAGCAGCCAAGACAGCTCTGGGGCCAACGTCCTGACTTTC - TRBV4-1 - TRBJ2-6
CASSYNRETEAFF TGTGCCAGCAGCTATAACAGGGAAACTGAAGCTTTCTTT - TRBV6-5 once TRBJ1-1
CASSHTSYNEQFF TGTGCCAGCAGCCATACTAGTTACAATGAGCAGTTCTTC - TRBV12-3/TRBV12-4 - TRBJ2-1
CASSPRRTGDSNQPQHF TGTGCCAGCTCACCCCGGAGGACAGGGGATAGCAATCAGCCCCAGCATTTT TRBD1 TRBV18 - TRBJ1-5
CASSRTGITGELFF TGCGCCAGCAGCCGGACAGGGATCACCGGGGAGCTGTTTTTT TRBD1 TRBV10-1 few TRBJ2-2
CASKHRGYNSPLHF TGTGCCAGCAAACACAGGGGGTATAATTCACCCCTCCACTTT TRBD1 TRBV28 - TRBJ1-6
CASSLVGGHSGNTIYF TGTGCCAGCAGCTTAGTTGGCGGTCACTCTGGAAACACCATATATTTT - TRBV7-6 - TRBJ1-3
CASSQPRDRGRETQYF TGCGCCAGCAGTCAACCCCGGGACAGGGGACGAGAGACCCAGTACTTC TRBD1 TRBV23-1 - TRBJ2-5
CASSLSGDRHGAQYF TGTGCCAGCAGTTTGTCGGGGGACAGGCACGGGGCCCAGTACTTC TRBD1 TRBV28 - TRBJ2-5
CASSPEGRGVSNQPQHF TGTGCCAGTAGCCCAGAGGGGAGGGGGGTCTCTAATCAGCCCCAGCATTTT - TRBV19 once TRBJ1-5